These 9 T cell receptor beta chains originate from one sample sequenced in a study of blood T cell repertoires in COVID-19. Measured with immunoSEQ multiplex PCR; TCRdb has only the in-frame clones, and not every one. The table includes roughly 98,000 clones, around four fifths detected once. Material for sequencing was peripheral blood. These TCRs come from a woman in her 70s with active or convalescent COVID-19.

There are a few counts of this clone. The chain joins TRBV6-6 to TRBJ1-2; D might be TRBD1 (5 bases). The CDR3 is 12 amino acids. Trimming cost V 8 bases and J 7 bases, with 14 bases left between them. Germline V gives CDR1 MNHNY, CDR2 SVGAGI (reference sequence). The CDR3 DNA sequence: TGTGCCAGCGATCAAGGGGCCGTTGGCTACACCTTC. Encoded protein: CASDQGAVGYTF.

The CDR3, as DNA: TGTGCCAGCAGCACTAGACTAGCGGGGGCGCTGAGCACAGATACGCAGTATTTT. It encodes CASSTRLAGALSTDTQYF. This chain joins TRBV7-2 and TRBJ2-3; 12 nucleotides agree with TRBD2. Per the germline V gene, CDR1 is SGHTA and CDR2 is FQGNSA. After removal of 5 bases from V and 0 bases from J, the junction contained 9 bases not matched to a gene. The CDR3 is made up of 18 amino acids.

The chain links TRBV11-2 to TRBJ1-4; D uncertain. This CDR3 contains 12 residues. V was cut by 4 bases and J by 8 bases, with 8 bases left in between. Per germline, CDR1 SGHAT and CDR2 FQNNGV. CDR3 sequence (DNA): TGTGCCAGCAGCTGGAGGTTGGAAAAACTGTTTTTT. This sequence encodes CASSWRLEKLFF.

This clone appeared a single time. This CDR3 is CASSEGRNRGVYEQYF. CDR3 nucleotides: TGTGCCAGCAGTGAAGGGAGGAACAGGGGGGTCTACGAGCAGTACTTC. The rearrangement joins TRBV2 to TRBJ2-7, with 8 positions matching TRBD1. Germline loops: CDR1 SNHLY, CDR2 FYNNEI. This CDR3 spans 16 amino acids. The trim removed 1 base at V and 3 bases at J, leaving 8 bases unmatched.

V is TRBV27 and J is TRBJ2-7; 12 nucleotides match TRBD1. The CDR3 consists of 15 residues. Germline CDR1 and CDR2: MNHEY and SMNVEV (reference sequence). Trimming took 6 bases from V and 4 from J; bases not matched to a gene: 7. CDR3: CASSSPGQGAYEQYF. The CDR3, as DNA: TGTGCCAGCAGCAGCCCGGGACAGGGGGCTTACGAGCAGTACTTC.

The rearrangement uses TRBV19 and TRBJ1-2; D not resolved. Germline lookup yields CDR1 LNHDA and CDR2 SQIVND (reference sequence). The CDR3 runs 13 residues. V shed 8 bases and J shed 2 bases, with 12 bases lying between them. The CDR3 DNA reads as TGTGCCAGTGCCCGGGGAGAGAACTATGGCTACACCTTC. It codes for CASARGENYGYTF.

The chain is built from TRBV5-1 and TRBJ2-7; 7 positions match TRBD2. Germline V gene data show CDR1 as SGHRS and CDR2 as YFSETQ. The J segment lost 2 bases and the V segment lost 2 bases, leaving 10 bases of the junction unmatched. The CDR3 sequence is 16 residues long. The CDR3 sequence is CASSLVVGGGAYEQYF. In DNA, the CDR3 is TGCGCCAGCAGCTTAGTGGTAGGCGGGGGAGCCTACGAGCAGTACTTC. Full variable domain (outside the CDR3, taken from reference TRBV5-1 and TRBJ2-7): KAGVTQTPRYLIKTRGQQVTLSCSPISGHRSVSWYQQTPGQGLQFLFEYFSETQRNKGNFPGRFSGRQFSNSRSEMNVSTLELGDSALYLCASSLVVGGGAYEQYFGPGTRLTVT.

The J gene is TRBJ1-2, the V gene TRBV6-5; 11 nucleotides match TRBD1. The CDR3 length is 15 residues. V was pared by 6 bases and J by 3 bases, with 6 bases of the junction left unmatched. Germline CDR1 is MNHEY and CDR2 is SVGAGI. CDR3 amino acids: CASRTPGQGDYGYTF. CDR3 sequence (DNA): TGTGCCAGCAGAACCCCGGGACAGGGGGACTATGGCTACACCTTC.

This chain uses TRBV28 with TRBJ1-5; D call uncertain. The ends were cut back, 7 bases at V and 7 bases at J, with 20 bases in the middle. The CDR3 extends over 15 amino acids. Germline lookup yields CDR1 MDHEN and CDR2 SYDVKM. CDR3 DNA: TGTGCCAGCACACACTTTAGTCGGGTCGGGCAGCCCCAGCATTTT. This sequence encodes CASTHFSRVGQPQHF.